This T cell receptor (beta chain) is drawn from a study of blood T cell repertoires in COVID-19. Study-level background: COVID-19 samples from acute and convalescent phases originated in the United States, Italy and Spain.

Method: immunoSEQ multiplex PCR; TCRdb's copy keeps in-frame clones and lacks some. This table has about 240,000 clones, about nine tenths appearing once. The CDR3 length is 13 residues. Germline trimming cut 10 bases from V and 4 bases from J; bases unmatched to any gene: 5. The chain joins TRBV12-3 or TRBV12-4 to TRBJ2-2; 8 bases agree with TRBD1. Sequencing was carried out using peripheral blood. This TCR came from a man in his fifties or sixties who had recovered from COVID-19. CDR3 loop: CANARGLTGELFF. CDR3 in DNA: TGTGCCAACGCCAGGGGGCTCACCGGGGAGCTGTTTTTT.